A selection of T cell receptor beta chains follows, all from one sample in a study of vaccination and CD4 T cells after COVID-19. TCRdb itself ran the PCR reads through MiXCR, one entry per CDR3 protein. The sample shows around 30,000 distinct CDR3 sequences, 36% of them seen only once. No cognate antigen is known for these TCRs. The sequencing here drew on CD4+ T cells from blood, cultured in vitro, taken about 7 months after SARS-CoV-2 vaccination. Every receptor here comes from a human donor who had recovered from COVID-19. The CDR3 runs from the conserved cysteine through the conserved F or W. A D gene is named only where the DNA matches it firmly. Rows may omit the clone size; those that give it use once, few, many or a size class.

V	size	D	J	DNA	CDR3
TRBV20-1	few	-	TRBJ2-5	TGCAGTGCTAGAGATCCGTCCTTGGAGACCCAGTACTTC	CSARDPSLETQYF
TRBV4-1	-	-	TRBJ1-2	TGCGCCAGCAGCCAATCCAACACAGGGCCATATGGCTACACCTTC	CASSQSNTGPYGYTF
TRBV4-1	-	-	TRBJ2-5	TGCGCCAGTTCGGGACAAATCCAAGAGACCCAGTACTTC	CASSGQIQETQYF
TRBV4-2	-	TRBD2	TRBJ2-1	TGTGCCAGCAGCCAGCTCGGGACTAGCGGCTACAATGAGCAGTTCTTC	CASSQLGTSGYNEQFF
TRBV18	few	-	TRBJ2-3	TGTGCCAGCTCACCACAGGGCGCAGATACGCAGTATTTT	CASSPQGADTQYF
TRBV10-3	few	-	TRBJ2-5	TGTGCCATCGGGGGGAACCAAGAGACCCAGTACTTC	CAIGGNQETQYF
TRBV7-9	few	-	TRBJ1-1	TGTGCCAGCAGCTTAGAAAGGGGGATGAACACTGAAGCTTTCTTT	CASSLERGMNTEAFF
TRBV6-5	few	TRBD2	TRBJ2-3	TGTGCCAGCAGTTACTCGTCGGGACTAGCGGGCGGGGAAGATACGCAGTATTTT	CASSYSSGLAGGEDTQYF
TRBV20-1	-	TRBD1	TRBJ1-2	TGCAGTGCACCGAGACAGGGAGAGGGCTATGGCTACACCTTC	CSAPRQGEGYGYTF
TRBV7-3	-	-	TRBJ2-7	TGTGCCAGCAGCTTAAGAGGGGCCCGGGACTACGAGCAGTACTTC	CASSLRGARDYEQYF
TRBV6-1	-	TRBD1	TRBJ1-5	TGTGCCAGCAGTCGACGCCGGGACAGTTTCAATCAGCCCCAGCATTTT	CASSRRRDSFNQPQHF
TRBV11-2	-	-	TRBJ2-7	TGTGCCAGCAGCTCTCTTAGTGGGCGGAAATCCTACGAGCAGTACTTC	CASSSLSGRKSYEQYF
TRBV10-2	-	TRBD1	TRBJ2-1	TGCGCCAGCAGATTACTTGGACAGGGGGCTGAGAATGAGCAGTTCTTC	CASRLLGQGAENEQFF
TRBV5-4	-	TRBD2	TRBJ2-7	TGTGCCAGCAGCCCGGGCGGGACTAGCATTGCGCACGAGCAGTACTTC	CASSPGGTSIAHEQYF
TRBV4-1	few	-	TRBJ2-5	TGCGCCAGCAGCCAAGTATCTCTAGGGGCCTCGTCGAAGGAGACCCAGTACTTC	CASSQVSLGASSKETQYF
TRBV28	-	-	TRBJ1-3	TGTGCCAGCACGAGGCCCACTGGAAACACCATATATTTT	CASTRPTGNTIYF
TRBV29-1	few	-	TRBJ2-7	TGCAGCGCAGTACGACAGGAGAGCTCCTACGAGCAGTACTTC	CSAVRQESSYEQYF
TRBV6-5	few	TRBD1	TRBJ1-6	TGTGCCAGCAGTTACGGTTACAGGGGCATCTCACCCCTCCACTTT	CASSYGYRGISPLHF
TRBV20-1	few	TRBD2	TRBJ2-3	TGCAGTGCTAGAGATTCCGGGACTAGCGGGGGGACAGATACGCAGTATTTT	CSARDSGTSGGTDTQYF
TRBV10-3	-	TRBD1	TRBJ1-5	TGTGCCATCAGTGAGCCCGGGACAGGCTATCAGCCCCAGCATTTT	CAISEPGTGYQPQHF
TRBV7-3	few	-	TRBJ1-3	TGTGCCAGCAGCTTGGATTACGGAAACACCATATATTTT	CASSLDYGNTIYF
TRBV20-1	-	-	TRBJ1-1	TGCAGTGCTAGTATGGGTTGGGGAACTGAAGCTTTCTTT	CSASMGWGTEAFF
TRBV7-2	-	-	TRBJ2-6	TGTGCCAGCAGCTTACCCAACAGGGCCTCTAGCCGAACGAGAGGGGCCAACGTCCTGACTTTC	CASSLPNRASSRTRGANVLTF
TRBV6-1	few	TRBD2	TRBJ2-7	TGTGCCAGCAGAGGTATTCCGGGACTAGCGGGTAGCGAGCAGTACTTC	CASRGIPGLAGSEQYF
TRBV5-1	-	TRBD1	TRBJ1-6	TGCGCCAGCAGCTTGCGTCCCGGGACAGGGTGGGAAGCCGTTTCACCCCTCCACTTT	CASSLRPGTGWEAVSPLHF
TRBV28	-	-	TRBJ2-1	TGTGCCAGCCAAACCTCAGGGGTTAGCTCCTACAATGAGCAGTTCTTC	CASQTSGVSSYNEQFF
TRBV2	few	-	TRBJ2-7	TGTGCCAGCAGTGGATCCGGGGTGGAGGAGCAGTACTTC	CASSGSGVEEQYF
TRBV28	-	-	TRBJ2-2	TGTGCCAGCAGTTTACTAGCCCACGGGGAGCTGTTTTTT	CASSLLAHGELFF